This passage covers 23 T cell receptor beta chains from one sample sequenced in a study of tumor-infiltrating lymphocytes in primary liver carcinoma. A constant-region primer served to make TCR beta cDNA from about 0.45 ug total RNA. Modified slightly, ARM-PCR produced TCR beta libraries over three nested multiplex PCR rounds. The first two PCR rounds used TRBV1-TRBV30 forward primers with a C-beta reverse primer, nine to eleven cycles each. Using its own MiXCR run on the multiplex PCR reads, TCRdb lists one record per CDR3 protein. The sample records 150,000 to 200,000 distinct CDR3 sequences, around 85% being singletons. For each extraction, RNA and DNA were obtained together from approximately 20-30 mg of unsorted bulk tissue. Sequenced input: tumor tissue from primary liver carcinoma. These TCRs come from a man aged 40-49 years with primary liver carcinoma and hepatitis B virus infection.

As concerns this clonotype: A junction boundary mismatches the germline segment, possibly from a read error. This sequence joins TRBV28 and TRBJ1-2; the D is unclear. This CDR3 contains 15 residues. Germline V CDR1 and CDR2: MDHEN, SYDVKM. The CDR3 loop is CASSLSHGKGYGCTF. The CDR3 region has the DNA TGTGCCAGCAGTTTATCACATGGCAAGGGCTATGGCTGCACCTTC.

Comment on this clonotype: The limits of the CDR3 on the DNA are not certain, so only TCRdb's listed CDR3 is given. The V call is TRBV29-1, the J call TRBJ2-3; the D call of TRBD2 is as the table states it, not checked on the DNA. Looked up from germline, CDR1 is SQVTM and CDR2 is ANQGSEA. The CDR3 comprises 14 residues, both ends counted. The CDR3 region is CIFVAGGSGDTQYF.

V and J are TRBV6-1 and TRBJ2-3, with 11 nucleotides matching TRBD1. After removal of 6 bases from V and 15 bases from J, the junction contained 17 bases not matched to a gene. Germline V gives CDR1 MNHNS, CDR2 SASEGT. CDR3 length: 15 amino acids. The CDR3 region is CASREDRGPGDMHYF. CDR3 DNA: TGTGCCAGCAGAGAGGACAGGGGGCCGGGAGATATGCATTATTTT.

The chain recombines TRBV11-2 with TRBJ1-2; D is ambiguous. The ends were cut back, 2 bases at V and 8 bases at J, with 21 bases in the middle. CDR3 length: 16 amino acids. Per the germline V gene, CDR1 is SGHAT and CDR2 is FQNNGV. Here the CDR3 reads CASSLWGRREILGYTF. CDR3 in DNA: TGTGCCAGCAGCTTATGGGGAAGACGGGAGATTCTGGGCTACACCTTC.

In regard to this clonotype: The CDR3 ends on some other residue instead of the conserved phenylalanine or tryptophan, so this is likely a read error. V usage is TRBV11-2 and J usage is TRBJ2-7, with a possible D match to TRBD1 (6 bases). This CDR3 contains 15 residues. From germline, CDR1 is SGHAT and CDR2 FQNNGV. The DNA of the CDR3 is TGTGCCAGCACCTTACGATGGACAGAGGAAAACGAGCAGTACATC. Translation: CASTLRWTEENEQYI.

For this clonotype: Since the CDR3 does not end with the conserved phenylalanine or tryptophan, this likely comes from a read error. The V and J genes are TRBV6-1 and TRBJ1-6; D gene uncertain. Per germline, CDR1 MNHNS and CDR2 SASEGT. There are 14 residues in the CDR3. V lost 0 bases to trimming and J lost 10 bases, with 10 bases between them. CDR3 DNA: TGTGCCAGCAGTGAAGCCTCTAATCGGTCACCCCTCCACCTT. It translates to CASSEASNRSPLHL.

With regard to this clonotype: This CDR3 fails to terminate in the conserved phenylalanine or tryptophan, so it likely reflects a read error. The J gene is TRBJ2-1, the V gene TRBV11-3; D gene unclear. This CDR3 is 12 amino acids long. Germline-derived CDR1 and CDR2 are SGHNT and YENEEA. This chain's CDR3 is CVGSLNANEQFL. CDR3 coding DNA: TGTGTCGGCAGCTTAAATGCCAATGAGCAGTTCTTA.

On this clonotype itself: Being one base from a much bigger clone, this may be a read error. The chain links TRBV11-2 to TRBJ2-7; D is uncertain. The CDR3 contains 14 residues. Germline V CDR1 and CDR2: SGHAT, FQNNGV. Trimming shortened V by 7 bases and J by 6 bases, and 19 bases separated the two germline ends. The CDR3 DNA reads TGTGCCAGCAACCCCTCAAATGGGGTGGGCGAGCAGTACTTC. As protein: CASNPSNGVGEQYF.

Comment on this clonotype: The conserved final phenylalanine or tryptophan is absent from the CDR3, which likely points to a read error. The rearrangement links TRBV12-3 or TRBV12-4 to TRBJ2-2, with D possibly being TRBD2 (5 bases). The CDR3 runs to 13 residues. The CDR3 loop is CTSSSDYTGELFI. The DNA for the CDR3 is TGTACCAGCAGTTCGGACTACACCGGGGAGCTGTTTATT.

To note about this clonotype: Likely a read error: the CDR3 ends without its conserved phenylalanine or tryptophan. The chain is built from TRBV6-1 and TRBJ2-7; TRBD2 matches 10 bases. Germline V gene data show CDR1 as MNHNS and CDR2 as SASEGT. The CDR3 has 14 amino acids. The CDR3 reads CGSSRGTSAHEQYL. CDR3 nucleotides: TGTGGCAGCAGCCGCGGGACTAGCGCCCACGAGCAGTACTTA.

Concerning this clonotype itself: Compared with germline, one end of the junction differs, possibly owing to a read error. This rearrangement joins TRBV19 to TRBJ2-1, with D possibly matching TRBD2 (6 bases). The V gene's germline CDR1 is LNHDA and CDR2 SQIVND (reference sequence). The CDR3 has 17 amino acids. CDR3 residues: CANSIGMTSGRRKEQFF. As DNA, the CDR3 is TGTGCCAATAGTATTGGGATGACTAGTGGGAGGAGGAAAGAGCAGTTCTTC.

This clonotype has at least ten counts. V is TRBV28 and J is TRBJ1-3; TRBD1 agrees at 9 bases. Germline lookup yields CDR1 MDHEN and CDR2 SYDVKM. The CDR3 runs 16 residues. With V trimmed by 2 bases and J by 0 bases, 2 bases remained unmatched. The CDR3, as DNA: TGTGCCAGCAGTTTAATGGGACAGGGCTCTGGAAACACCATATATTTT. Encoded protein: CASSLMGQGSGNTIYF.

The chain recombines TRBV5-5 with TRBJ2-1; 7 positions agree with TRBD1. V trimming: 7 bases; J trimming: 4 bases; junction bases outside the gene matches: 11. Germline CDR1 SGHKS, CDR2 YYEKEE (reference sequence). The CDR3 length is 15 residues. CDR3 amino acids: CASCSGQALYNEQFF. The CDR3 nucleotides are TGTGCCAGCTGCTCCGGACAGGCTCTATACAATGAGCAGTTCTTC.

About this clonotype: Germline is not matched at one junction end, which may reflect a read error. The chain has TRBV5-5 and TRBJ2-3; 12 bases match TRBD1. Germline V CDR1 and CDR2: SGHKS, YYEKEE (reference sequence). This CDR3 contains 17 residues. This CDR3 reads CANSRGAGTGGTVTQYF. CDR3 nucleotide sequence: TGTGCCAACAGCCGGGGAGCCGGGACAGGGGGCACAGTTACGCAGTATTTT. Full variable domain (rest looked up from reference TRBV5-5 and TRBJ2-3): DAGVTQSPTHLIKTRGQQVTLRCSPISGHKSVSWYQQVLGQGPQFIFQYYEKEERGRGNFPDRFSARQFPNYSSELNVNALLLGDSALYLCANSRGAGTGGTVTQYFGPGTRLTVL.

Remarks on this clonotype: The conserved phenylalanine or tryptophan normally closing the CDR3 is absent here, so this likely arose from a read error. The chain joins TRBV6-2 or TRBV6-3 to TRBJ1-5; 8 bases are a match to TRBD1. This CDR3 has 14 amino acids. In germline, CDR1 is MNHEY, CDR2 SVGEGT. The CDR3 coding sequence is TGTGCCAGCAGTTCCCACAGGGGGGGTCAGTCCCAGCATTTA. As protein: CASSSHRGGQSQHL.

This rearrangement joins TRBV6-2 or TRBV6-3 to TRBJ2-3, with D hard to call. Trimming stripped 9 bases from V and 0 bases from J, with 7 bases between. The CDR3 runs 12 residues. The germline gives CDR1 MNHEY, CDR2 SVGEGT. Here the CDR3 reads CASTFSTDTQYF. CDR3 coding DNA: TGTGCCAGTACTTTTAGCACAGATACGCAGTATTTT.

This clonotype was counted between two and nine times. A junction boundary mismatches the germline segment, possibly from a read error. The chain uses TRBV29-1 and TRBJ2-7; TRBD1 or TRBD2 may be the D gene (5 bases each). In germline, CDR1 is SQVTM, CDR2 ANQGSEA. The CDR3 covers 11 residues. The CDR3 DNA reads as TGCAGCGCCATCTTCGGGGCCGAGCAGTATTTC. Protein: CSAIFGAEQYF.

To note about this clonotype: It may be a read error: a sequence one base away is much more abundant. The chain combines TRBV29-1 with TRBJ1-1; 7 nucleotides match TRBD1. The CDR3 extends over 14 amino acids. Germline CDR1 reads SQVTM; CDR2 reads ANQGSEA. CDR3: CSVTGYAMNAEAFF. The CDR3 region has the DNA TGCAGCGTGACAGGGTATGCAATGAACGCTGAAGCTTTCTTT.

This chain uses TRBV6-6 with TRBJ2-7, with 11 bases that match TRBD2. CDR3 length: 16 amino acids. Germline-derived CDR1 and CDR2 are MNHNY and SVGAGI (reference sequence). The trim removed 7 bases at V and 7 bases at J, leaving 15 bases unmatched. As DNA, the CDR3 is TGTGCCAGCACCCCACTCATAGCGGGAGGGAGAAATGAGCAGTACTTC. Its protein is CASTPLIAGGRNEQYF.

As to this clonotype: The CDR3 does not end in the conserved phenylalanine or tryptophan, so this is likely a read error. V and J are TRBV29-1 and TRBJ1-5; D is perhaps TRBD1 (6 bases). This CDR3 is 13 amino acids long. CDR1 and CDR2 from the germline V gene are SQVTM and ANQGSEA. CDR3 protein: CSTGGGANQPQHS. The CDR3 bases are TGCAGTACCGGAGGGGGAGCGAATCAGCCCCAGCATTCT.

With regard to this clonotype: A junction end diverges from the germline sequence, so it may reflect a read error. This rearrangement joins TRBV11-2 to TRBJ2-7, with D possibly called TRBD1 or TRBD2 (6 bases each). Germline-derived CDR1 and CDR2 are SGHAT and FQNNGV. CDR3 length: 12 residues. Written as DNA, the CDR3 is TGTGCCATCAGTACCGGGGGCTACGAGCGGTACTTC. Translated: CAISTGGYERYF.

DNA for the CDR3: TGTGCCACCCTATACCTCGCCGCAATGCACACCTTC. This encodes CATLYLAAMHTF. V usage is TRBV6-5 and J usage is TRBJ1-2, with D unresolved. The CDR3 extends over 12 amino acids. Per the germline V gene, CDR1 is MNHEY and CDR2 is SVGAGI. V lost 10 bases, J lost 12 bases, and 21 bases lay in between.

The rearrangement uses TRBV9 and TRBJ1-1; a weak D match, TRBD1 (6 bases). Germline V CDR1 and CDR2: SGDLS, YYNGEE. The CDR3 runs 17 residues. Trimming pared 4 bases from V and 0 bases from J, leaving 19 bases between. CDR3 in DNA: TGTGCCAGCAGCCCAGGCAGGGGAAGGGGTGTGAACACTGAAGCTTTCTTT. Translation gives CASSPGRGRGVNTEAFF.